The source of this T cell receptor (beta chain) is a study of CD8 T cells in ankylosing spondylitis. Study-wide findings and caveats: Seemingly characteristic of ankylosing spondylitis blood was a TCR beta motif consisting of about 8 highly homologous variants. Clones tied to disease were said to be significantly enriched in matched ankylosing spondylitis synovial fluid.

Quantitative 5'-RACE with molecular barcodes generated TCR beta libraries. TCRdb called the 5' RACE reads again in MiXCR, with one record for every CDR3 protein. Of tens of thousands of distinct CDR3 sequences in the sample, roughly 7.9% were seen once. V lost 1 base and J lost 8; bases outside the gene matches: 9. The length of the CDR3 is 15 residues. Germline V gene data show CDR1 as SQVTM and CDR2 as ANQGSEA. Comments on this clonotype: Antigen: not known.

Sequenced input: blood. This receptor was identified in a male donor with ankylosing spondylitis or in good health (not recorded which). V is TRBV29-1 and J is TRBJ1-5; 9 bases line up with TRBD1. CDR3 protein: CSVEVGQGTGEPQHF. CDR3 nucleotide sequence: TGCAGCGTTGAAGTGGGACAGGGAACGGGAGAGCCCCAGCATTTT. The complete variable domain, with remaining parts taken from reference TRBV29-1 and TRBJ1-5, reads SAVISQKPSRDICQRGTSLTIQCQVDSQVTMMFWYRQQPGQSLTLIATANQGSEATYESGFVIDKFPISRPNLTFSTLTVSNMSPEDSSIYLCSVEVGQGTGEPQHFGDGTRLSIL.